Described below is a single T cell receptor beta chain sequence and its context. The target antigen is unknown. This sample was included in a study of response to subunit inactivated influenza vaccine. Study-level findings and limits: With each seasonal influenza vaccination, the authors suggested, few new T cells are recruited.

TCRdb used MiXCR to reprocess the RT-PCR reads, holding one entry per CDR3 protein. This table holds approximately 500,000 distinct CDR3 sequences, about an eighth found once. CDR3 size: 14 residues. Trimming removed 8 bases from V and 2 bases from J, with 16 bases in between. CDR1 is GTSNPN, CDR2 SVGIG, per germline (reference sequence). The V and J genes are TRBV30 and TRBJ1-5; D perhaps matches TRBD1 (5 bases). Sample: PBMCs from blood, taken 40 to 50 days after vaccination. The source is a man in his fifties who received an inactivated influenza vaccine. CDR3 nucleotide sequence: TGTGCCCTAGCGCAGGGTAGCGGCAATCAGCCCCAGCATTTT. Protein sequence: CALAQGSGNQPQHF.